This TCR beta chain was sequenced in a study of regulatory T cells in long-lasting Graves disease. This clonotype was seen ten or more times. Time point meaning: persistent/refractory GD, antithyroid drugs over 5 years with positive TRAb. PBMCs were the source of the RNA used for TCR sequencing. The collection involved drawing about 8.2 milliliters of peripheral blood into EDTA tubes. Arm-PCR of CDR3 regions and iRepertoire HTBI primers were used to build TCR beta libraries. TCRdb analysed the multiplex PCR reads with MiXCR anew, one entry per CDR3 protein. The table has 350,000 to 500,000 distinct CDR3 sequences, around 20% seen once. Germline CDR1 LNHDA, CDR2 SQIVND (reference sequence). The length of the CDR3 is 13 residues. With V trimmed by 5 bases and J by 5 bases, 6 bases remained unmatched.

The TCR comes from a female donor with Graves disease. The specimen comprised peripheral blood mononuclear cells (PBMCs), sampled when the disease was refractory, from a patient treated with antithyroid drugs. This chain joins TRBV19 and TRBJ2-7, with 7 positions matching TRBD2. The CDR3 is CASSFGGIDEQYF. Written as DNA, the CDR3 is TGTGCCAGTAGTTTCGGGGGGATCGACGAGCAGTACTTC.